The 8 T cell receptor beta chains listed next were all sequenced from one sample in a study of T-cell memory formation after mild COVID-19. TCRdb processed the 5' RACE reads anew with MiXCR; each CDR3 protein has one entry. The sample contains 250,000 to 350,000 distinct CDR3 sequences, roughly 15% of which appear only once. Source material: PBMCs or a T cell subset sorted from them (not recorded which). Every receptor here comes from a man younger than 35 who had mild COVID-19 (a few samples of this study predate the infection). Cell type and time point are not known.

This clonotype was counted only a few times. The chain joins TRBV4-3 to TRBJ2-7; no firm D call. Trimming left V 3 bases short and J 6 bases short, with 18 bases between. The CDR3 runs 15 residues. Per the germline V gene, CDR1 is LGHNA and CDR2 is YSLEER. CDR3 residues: CASSQSWGEGSEQYF. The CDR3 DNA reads TGCGCCAGCAGCCAGAGTTGGGGTGAAGGTTCCGAGCAGTACTTC.

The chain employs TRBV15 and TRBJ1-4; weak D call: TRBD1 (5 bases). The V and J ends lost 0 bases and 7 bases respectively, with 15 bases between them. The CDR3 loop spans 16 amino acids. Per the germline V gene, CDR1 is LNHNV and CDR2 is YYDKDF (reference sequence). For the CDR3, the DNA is TGTGCCACCAGCAGAGATCTTCCCTCAGGGCGTGAAAAACTGTTTTTT. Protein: CATSRDLPSGREKLFF.

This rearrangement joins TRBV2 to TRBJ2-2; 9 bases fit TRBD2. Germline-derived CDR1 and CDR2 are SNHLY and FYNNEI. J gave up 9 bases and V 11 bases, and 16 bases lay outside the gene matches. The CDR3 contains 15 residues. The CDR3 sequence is CAARRLAGNARELFF. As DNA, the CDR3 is TGTGCCGCCCGACGCCTAGCGGGGAACGCGAGGGAGCTGTTTTTT.

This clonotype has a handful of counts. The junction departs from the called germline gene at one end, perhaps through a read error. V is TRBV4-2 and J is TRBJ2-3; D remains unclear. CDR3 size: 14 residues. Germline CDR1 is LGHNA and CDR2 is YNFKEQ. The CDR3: CARSQDTGTDTQYF. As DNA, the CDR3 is TGTGCCAGAAGCCAAGACACAGGCACAGATACGCAGTATTTT.

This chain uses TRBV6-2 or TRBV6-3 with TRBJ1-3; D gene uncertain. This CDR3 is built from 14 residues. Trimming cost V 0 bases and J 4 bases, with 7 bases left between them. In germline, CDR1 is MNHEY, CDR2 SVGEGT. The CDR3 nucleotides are TGTGCCAGCAGTTACTCGACGTACGGAAACACCATATATTTT. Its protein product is CASSYSTYGNTIYF.

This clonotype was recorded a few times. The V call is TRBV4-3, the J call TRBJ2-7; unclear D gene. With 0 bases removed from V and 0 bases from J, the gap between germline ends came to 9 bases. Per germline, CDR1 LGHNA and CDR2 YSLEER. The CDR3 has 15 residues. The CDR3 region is CASSQDPSSSYEQYF. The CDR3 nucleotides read TGCGCCAGCAGCCAAGACCCCAGTAGCTCCTACGAGCAGTACTTC.

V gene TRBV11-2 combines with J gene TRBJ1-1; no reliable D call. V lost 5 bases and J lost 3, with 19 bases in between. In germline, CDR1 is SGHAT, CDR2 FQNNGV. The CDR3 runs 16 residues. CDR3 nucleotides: TGTGCCAGCAGCCCTAAGGGCTTACGCGGTCACACTGAAGCTTTCTTT. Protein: CASSPKGLRGHTEAFF.

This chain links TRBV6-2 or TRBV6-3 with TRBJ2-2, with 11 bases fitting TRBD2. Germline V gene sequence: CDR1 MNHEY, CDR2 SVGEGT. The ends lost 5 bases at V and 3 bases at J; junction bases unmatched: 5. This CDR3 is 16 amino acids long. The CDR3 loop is CASSTWTSGYTGELFF. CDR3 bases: TGTGCCAGCAGTACCTGGACTAGCGGGTACACCGGGGAGCTGTTTTTT.